This T cell receptor beta chain is from a study of regulatory T cells in long-lasting Graves disease. With regard to this clonotype: A much larger clone is a single base away; this may be a read error.

Regarding time point: newly diagnosed GD, antithyroid drugs for less than 3 months. PBMC RNA served as the TCR library source. This CDR3 has 14 amino acids. Germline CDR1 and CDR2: LNHDA and SQIVND (reference sequence). V dropped 4 bases and J dropped 7 bases, with 16 bases sitting between them. The TCR beta library used iRepertoire HTBI primers with Arm-PCR amplification of CDR3. Per the original methods: Sequenced samples collectively carried roughly 63 TRBV and 11 to 15 TRBJ segments. TCRdb called the multiplex PCR reads again in MiXCR, with one record for every CDR3 protein. What appears here as the V and J calls and clone size reflects TCRdb's work, not the paper's. The sample lists 450,000 to 650,000 distinct CDR3 sequences, approximately 16% occurring once. These data are also associated with another study on T cells in Graves' hyperthyroidism and ophthalmopathy. That work states: Stable disease denoted Graves' hyperthyroidism without ophthalmopathy progression within 18 months. HTBI primers drove first-round RT-PCR of the TCR CDR3.

This sample comprised peripheral blood mononuclear cells (PBMCs), obtained at new diagnosis, from a patient treated with antithyroid drugs. This receptor was taken from a woman aged 40-60 years with Graves disease. This rearrangement joins TRBV19 to TRBJ1-1, with D tentatively TRBD1 (5 bases). Here the CDR3 DNA reads TGTGCCAGTAGTAAGTGGGGCAGGGAGTATGAAGCTTTCTTT. Residues: CASSKWGREYEAFF.